This entry is about one T cell receptor (beta chain). The table came from immunoSEQ multiplex PCR; TCRdb's copy has only in-frame clones and leaves some out. The sample holds roughly 80,000 clones, just under 90% seen once. The sample comes from a study of control samples from healthy donors and cancer patients. Germline V lookup: CDR1 LGHDT, CDR2 YNNKEL (reference sequence). J was trimmed by 1 base and V by 1 base; bases with no gene match: 3. This CDR3 has 17 amino acids. The source of this sequence is a man aged 45-65 years in good health. J is TRBJ2-6 and V is TRBV3-1 (or the pseudogene TRBV3-2), with TRBD1 matching over 8 bases. The material sequenced was blood. The CDR3 coding sequence is TGTGCCAGCAGCCAAGGGACAGGGCCTTCTGGGGCCAACGTCCTGACTTTC. It translates to CASSQGTGPSGANVLTF.